This T cell receptor (beta chain) was sequenced for a study of blood T cell repertoires in COVID-19. Germline-derived CDR1 and CDR2 are SEHNR and FQNEAQ (reference sequence). Trimming removed 4 bases from V and 1 base from J; junction bases left unmatched: 6. The CDR3 loop spans 15 amino acids. Living in 24 US areas, the participants were between about 18 and 100 years of age. The protocol was immunoSEQ multiplex PCR, while the TCRdb copy is restricted to in-frame clones and leaves out a portion. This table has about 18,000 clones, about 91% appearing once. The gene calls are TRBV7-9 and TRBJ2-7, with 8 bases that match TRBD1. The clonotype originates from a woman in her 30s who had recovered from COVID-19. Material for sequencing was PBMCs or T cells enriched from blood (not recorded which). The CDR3 protein is CASSSGQVASYEQYF. The CDR3 coding sequence is TGTGCCAGCAGCTCGGGACAGGTAGCATCCTACGAGCAGTACTTC.